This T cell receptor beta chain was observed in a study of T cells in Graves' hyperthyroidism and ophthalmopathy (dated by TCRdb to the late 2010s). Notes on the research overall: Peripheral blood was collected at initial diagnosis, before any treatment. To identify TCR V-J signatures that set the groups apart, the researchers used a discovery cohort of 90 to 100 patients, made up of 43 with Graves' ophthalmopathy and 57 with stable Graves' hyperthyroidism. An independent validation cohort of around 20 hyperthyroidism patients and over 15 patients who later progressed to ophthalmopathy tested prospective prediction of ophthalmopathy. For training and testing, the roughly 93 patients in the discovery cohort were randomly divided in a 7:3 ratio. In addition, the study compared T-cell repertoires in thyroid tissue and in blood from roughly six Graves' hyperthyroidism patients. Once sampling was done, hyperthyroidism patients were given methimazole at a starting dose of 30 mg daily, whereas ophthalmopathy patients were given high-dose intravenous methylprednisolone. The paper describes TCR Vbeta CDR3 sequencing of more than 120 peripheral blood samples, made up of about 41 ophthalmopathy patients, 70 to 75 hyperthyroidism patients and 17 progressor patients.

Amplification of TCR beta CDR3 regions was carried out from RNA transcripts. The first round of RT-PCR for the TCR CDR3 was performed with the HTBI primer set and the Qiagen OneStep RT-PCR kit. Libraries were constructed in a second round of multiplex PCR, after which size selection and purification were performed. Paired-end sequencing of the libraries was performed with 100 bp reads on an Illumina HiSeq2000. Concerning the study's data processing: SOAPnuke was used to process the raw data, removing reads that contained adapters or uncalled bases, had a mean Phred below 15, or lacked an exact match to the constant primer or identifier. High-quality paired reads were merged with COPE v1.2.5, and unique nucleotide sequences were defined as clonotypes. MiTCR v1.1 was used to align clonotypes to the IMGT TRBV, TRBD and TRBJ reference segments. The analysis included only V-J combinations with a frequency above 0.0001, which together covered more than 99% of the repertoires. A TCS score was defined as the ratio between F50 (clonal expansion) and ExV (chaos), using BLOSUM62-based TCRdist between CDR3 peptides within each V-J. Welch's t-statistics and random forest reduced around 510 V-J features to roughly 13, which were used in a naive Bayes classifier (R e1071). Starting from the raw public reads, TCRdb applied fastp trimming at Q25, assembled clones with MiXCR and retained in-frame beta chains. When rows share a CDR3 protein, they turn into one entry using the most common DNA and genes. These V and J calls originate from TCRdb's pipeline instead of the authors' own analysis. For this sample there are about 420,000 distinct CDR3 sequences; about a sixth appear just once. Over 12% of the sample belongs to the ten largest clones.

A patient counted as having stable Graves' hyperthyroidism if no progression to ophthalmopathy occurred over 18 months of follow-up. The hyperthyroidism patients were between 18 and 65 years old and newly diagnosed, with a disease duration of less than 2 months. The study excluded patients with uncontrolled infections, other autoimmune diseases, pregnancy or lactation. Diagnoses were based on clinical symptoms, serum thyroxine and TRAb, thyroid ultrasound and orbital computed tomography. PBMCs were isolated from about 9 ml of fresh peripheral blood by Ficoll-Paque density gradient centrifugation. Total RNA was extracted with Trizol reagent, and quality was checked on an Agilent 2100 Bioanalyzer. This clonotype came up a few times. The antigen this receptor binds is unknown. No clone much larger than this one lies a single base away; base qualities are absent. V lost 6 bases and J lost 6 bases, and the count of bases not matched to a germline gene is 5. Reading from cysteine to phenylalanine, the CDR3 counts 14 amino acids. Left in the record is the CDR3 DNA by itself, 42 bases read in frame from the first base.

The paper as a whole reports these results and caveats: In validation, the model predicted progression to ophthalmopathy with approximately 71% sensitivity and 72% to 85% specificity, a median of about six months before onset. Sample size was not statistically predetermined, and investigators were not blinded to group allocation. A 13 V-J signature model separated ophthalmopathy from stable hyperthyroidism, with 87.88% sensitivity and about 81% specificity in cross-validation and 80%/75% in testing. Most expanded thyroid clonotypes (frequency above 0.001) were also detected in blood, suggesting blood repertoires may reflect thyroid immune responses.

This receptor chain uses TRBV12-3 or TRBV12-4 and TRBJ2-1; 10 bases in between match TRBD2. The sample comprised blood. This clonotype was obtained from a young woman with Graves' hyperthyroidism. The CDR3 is CASRPSGSPNEQFF. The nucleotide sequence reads TGTGCCAGCAGGCCTAGCGGGAGCCCCAATGAGCAGTTCTTC.